This entry is about one T cell receptor (beta chain). Its target is unknown. These data come from a study of cytomegalovirus exposure and HLA in healthy donors. Study context: Genotyping of 400 or so donors showed that around 86% belonged to the Caucasian-associated ancestry cluster.

PCR employed 60 Vbeta and 13 Jbeta primers. Generated by immunoSEQ multiplex PCR, the TCRdb table keeps only in-frame clones and is missing some. The specimen's table records under 100,000 clones. Broader study findings: Apart from CMV serostatus, no immune exposure information was available.

Sequencing used PBMCs. The TCR sequence derives from a woman aged 25 to 45 in good health and CMV-seronegative.

CDR3 sequence (DNA): TGTGCCAGCAGTTACGCGAGGGACTCAAAAGGAGATACGCAGTATTTT. Translated, it gives CASSYARDSKGDTQYF. The chain is built from TRBV6-6 and TRBJ2-3; possible D gene TRBD2, 6 bases. Trimming took 2 bases from V and 5 from J, leaving 17 bases between them. The V gene's germline CDR1 is MNHNY and CDR2 SVGAGI (reference sequence). The CDR3 contains 16 residues.